This T cell receptor (beta chain) derives from a study of T cell responses to AZD1222 COVID-19 vaccine. The overall study: Second-dose intervals near 4 or 12 weeks were combined. Study-wide findings and caveats: CD4 TCRs linked to vaccination spanned spike, dominating at 160-218 and 743-854. Only five or six AZD1222 recipients were seropositive at baseline. Unmutated regions of variants are reportedly targeted by nearly half of spike-specific TCRs.

V shed 7 bases and J 5 bases; nucleotides not matched to a gene: 8. Per germline, CDR1 MNHNY and CDR2 SVGAGI (reference sequence). CDR3 length: 15 residues. Comments on this clone: Its antigen remains unknown.

Produced via immunoSEQ multiplex PCR; TCRdb's table is partial and in-frame only. In the table there are 130,000 or so clones, 80% to 95% of which are singletons. The chain joins TRBV6-6 to TRBJ2-2, with TRBD1 matching 9 bases. The sample was peripheral blood, taken on day 0 of AZD1222 vaccination. This receptor was identified in an adult in good health. The CDR3 sequence: CASTVGQGGTGELFF. CDR3 nucleotides: TGTGCCAGCACAGTGGGACAGGGAGGGACCGGGGAGCTGTTTTTT.